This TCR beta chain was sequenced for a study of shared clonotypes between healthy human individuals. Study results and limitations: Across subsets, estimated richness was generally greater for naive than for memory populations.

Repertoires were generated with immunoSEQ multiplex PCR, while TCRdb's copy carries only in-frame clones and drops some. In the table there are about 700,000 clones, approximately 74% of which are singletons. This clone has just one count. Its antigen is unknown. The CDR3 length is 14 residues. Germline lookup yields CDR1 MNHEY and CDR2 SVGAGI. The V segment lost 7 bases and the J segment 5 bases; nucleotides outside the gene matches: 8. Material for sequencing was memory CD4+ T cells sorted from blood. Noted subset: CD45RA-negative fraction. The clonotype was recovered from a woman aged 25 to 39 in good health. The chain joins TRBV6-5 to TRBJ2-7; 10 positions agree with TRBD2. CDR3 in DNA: TGTGCCAGCAAAGCGGGAGGGCCTCGGGACGAGCAGTACTTC. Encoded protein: CASKAGGPRDEQYF.